This T cell receptor beta chain was observed in a study of T cells expressing NK-cell markers. The CDR3 is 15 amino acids. Looked up from germline, CDR1 is SNHLY and CDR2 is FYNNEI. TCRdb reworked the 5' RACE reads into one entry per CDR3 protein, no DNA. The listing records hundreds of thousands of distinct CDR3 sequences. Input material: blood T cells: a sorted CD56 or NKG2C T cell subset, CD4+ or CD8+ T cells, or bulk PBMC T cells (not recorded which). The V call is TRBV2, the J call TRBJ2-1; TCRdb names TRBD1, which stays unverified in the absence of DNA. This TCR came from a man younger than 35 in good health. CDR3 amino acids: CASSTGDTSYNEQFF.